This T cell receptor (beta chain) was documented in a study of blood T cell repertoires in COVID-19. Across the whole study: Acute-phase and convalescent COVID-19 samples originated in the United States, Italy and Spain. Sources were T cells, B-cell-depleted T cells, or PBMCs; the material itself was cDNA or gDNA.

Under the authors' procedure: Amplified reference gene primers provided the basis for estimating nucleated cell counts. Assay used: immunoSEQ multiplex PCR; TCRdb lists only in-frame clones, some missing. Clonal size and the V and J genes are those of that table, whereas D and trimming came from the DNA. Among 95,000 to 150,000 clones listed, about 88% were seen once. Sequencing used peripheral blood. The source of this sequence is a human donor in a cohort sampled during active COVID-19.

CDR3 protein: CASSRGLLYQETQYF. The CDR3 DNA is TGTGCCAGCAGCCGCGGACTGTTGTACCAAGAGACCCAGTACTTC. The chain recombines TRBV5-8 with TRBJ2-5; a weak D match, TRBD2 (5 bases). The V and J ends lost 4 bases and 0 bases respectively, with 13 bases between them. The CDR3 totals 15 residues. Germline CDR1 SGHTS, CDR2 YDEGEE.